Below, one T cell receptor (beta chain) is given with its context. The antigen is undetermined. Each TCR cDNA library carried sample-specific barcodes on both ends. TCRdb re-called the 5' RACE reads through MiXCR, storing one row per CDR3 protein. Of around 380,000 distinct CDR3 sequences in the sample, about 28% are singletons; the top ten hold 6.1%. These data come from a study of identical twins' blood T cells. Study-level findings and limits: Out-of-frame TCRbeta clonotypes reportedly had markedly more similar V usage in twins than unrelated donors.

The germline CDR1 and CDR2 sequences are SGHKS and YYEKEE (reference sequence). The CDR3 sequence is 13 residues long. After removal of 4 bases from V and 3 bases from J, the junction contained 3 bases not matched to a gene. Sequencing was done on a sample of PBMCs. The clonotype originates from a woman aged 18 to 55 in good health. The rearrangement joins TRBV5-5 to TRBJ1-1; 7 nucleotides match TRBD1. As DNA, the CDR3 is TGTGCCAGCAGCCGTGGACAGGACACTGAAGCTTTCTTT. The encoded protein is CASSRGQDTEAFF. Full variable domain (remainder filled in from reference TRBV5-5 and TRBJ1-1): DAGVTQSPTHLIKTRGQQVTLRCSPISGHKSVSWYQQVLGQGPQFIFQYYEKEERGRGNFPDRFSARQFPNYSSELNVNALLLGDSALYLCASSRGQDTEAFFGQGTRLTVV.